Detailed here is one T cell receptor (beta chain). Looked up from germline, CDR1 is MNHEY and CDR2 is SMNVEV (reference sequence). With V trimmed by 5 bases and J by 10 bases, 13 bases remained unmatched. This CDR3 region has 14 residues. The data were obtained in a study of T cells in tumors after PD-1 blockade. The assay was immunoSEQ multiplex PCR, and TCRdb's table has in-frame clones only and misses some. The sample lists under 75,000 clones; approximately 74% were seen once. The clonotype comes from a human donor with basal cell carcinoma. Source: PBMCs, taken after anti-PD-1 treatment. This chain connects TRBV27 to TRBJ1-1; 7 bases fit TRBD1. Here the CDR3 DNA reads TGTGCCAGCAGTCCCCTCGTGGAGACAGGGACAGCTTTCTTT. Translated: CASSPLVETGTAFF.